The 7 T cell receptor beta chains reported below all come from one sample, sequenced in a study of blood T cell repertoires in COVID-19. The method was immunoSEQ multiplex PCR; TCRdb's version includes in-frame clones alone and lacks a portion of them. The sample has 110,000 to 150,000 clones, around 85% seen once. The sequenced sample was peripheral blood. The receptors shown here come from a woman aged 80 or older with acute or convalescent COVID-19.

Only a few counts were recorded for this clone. CDR3 DNA sequence: TGTGCCAGCAGCTTAGATACAGCTTACACTGAAGCTTTCTTT. Translation gives CASSLDTAYTEAFF. J is TRBJ1-1 and V is TRBV7-3; D gene uncertain. There are 14 residues in the CDR3. The V gene lost 2 bases and the J gene lost 3 bases, with 10 bases spanning the gap. The germline gives CDR1 SGHTA, CDR2 FQGTGA.

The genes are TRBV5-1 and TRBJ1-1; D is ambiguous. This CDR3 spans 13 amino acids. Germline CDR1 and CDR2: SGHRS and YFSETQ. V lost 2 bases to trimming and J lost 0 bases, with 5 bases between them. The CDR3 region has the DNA TGCGCCAGCAGCTTCGCTATGAACACTGAAGCTTTCTTT. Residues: CASSFAMNTEAFF.

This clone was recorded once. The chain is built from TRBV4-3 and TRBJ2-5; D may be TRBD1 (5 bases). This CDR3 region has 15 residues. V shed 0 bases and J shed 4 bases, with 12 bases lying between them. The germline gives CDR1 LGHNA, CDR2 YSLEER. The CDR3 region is CASSQDRGARETQYF. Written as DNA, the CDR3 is TGCGCCAGCAGCCAAGATCGTGGGGCTCGAGAGACCCAGTACTTC.

The CDR3 nucleotides read TGTGCCAGCAAAGCAGGGGGAGGCAATCAGCCCCAGCATTTT. It specifies CASKAGGGNQPQHF. The chain couples TRBV6-5 to TRBJ1-5; 7 bases fit TRBD1. The CDR3 runs 14 residues. Losses at the gene ends were 7 bases for V and 2 bases for J; bases not matched to a gene: 5. Germline V gene sequence: CDR1 MNHEY, CDR2 SVGAGI.

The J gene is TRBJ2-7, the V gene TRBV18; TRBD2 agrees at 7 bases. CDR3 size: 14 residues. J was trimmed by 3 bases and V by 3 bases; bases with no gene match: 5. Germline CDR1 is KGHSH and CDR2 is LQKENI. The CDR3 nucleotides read TGTGCCAGCTCACCCAGGACTAGTAACTACGAGCAGTACTTC. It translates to CASSPRTSNYEQYF.

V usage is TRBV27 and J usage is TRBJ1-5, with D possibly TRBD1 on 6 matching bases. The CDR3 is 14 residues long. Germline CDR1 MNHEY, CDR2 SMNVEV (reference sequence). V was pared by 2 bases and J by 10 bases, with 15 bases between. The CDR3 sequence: CASSLRGSRGPQHF. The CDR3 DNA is TGTGCCAGCAGTTTAAGGGGGTCTAGGGGACCCCAGCATTTT.

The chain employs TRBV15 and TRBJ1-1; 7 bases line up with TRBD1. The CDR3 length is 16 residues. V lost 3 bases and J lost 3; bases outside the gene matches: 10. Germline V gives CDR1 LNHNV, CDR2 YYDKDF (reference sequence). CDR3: CATSRQTVTGHTEAFF. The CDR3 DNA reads TGTGCCACCAGCAGGCAGACCGTGACAGGGCACACTGAAGCTTTCTTT.